The sequence of this TCR beta chain was determined in a study of blood T cell repertoires in COVID-19. This clone was seen just once. The table came from immunoSEQ multiplex PCR; TCRdb's copy has only in-frame clones and leaves some out. The data contain 110,000 to 150,000 clones, around 82% of them singletons. V was shortened by 1 base and J by 4 bases, with 12 bases between the two germline ends. From germline, CDR1 is MNHNS and CDR2 SASEGT. The CDR3 sequence is 15 residues long. The chain carries TRBV6-1 and TRBJ2-3; a weak D match, TRBD2 (6 bases). This clonotype originated in a human donor in a cohort sampled during active COVID-19. What was sequenced was peripheral blood. The CDR3 DNA reads TGTGCCAGCAGTGAAGTTAGCGGCATCTCAGATACGCAGTATTTT. As protein: CASSEVSGISDTQYF.